This T cell receptor (beta chain) appears in the sequencing data of a study of T cells in localized non-small cell lung cancer. Sequencing was performed with immunoSEQ multiplex PCR; in TCRdb, only in-frame clones are kept and a portion is missing. The data show about 54,000 clones, with around 86% seen just once and less than 20% held by the top ten. This CDR3 is built from 16 residues. Germline V gene data show CDR1 as SEHNR and CDR2 as FQNEAQ (reference sequence). Trimming at V came to 5 bases and at J to 4 bases, leaving 11 bases not matched to a gene. This clone was observed a few times. The source of this sequence is a female donor older than 55 with stage II squamous cell lung carcinoma. This specimen was peripheral blood, taken before any cancer treatment. This chain joins TRBV7-9 and TRBJ1-2, with 9 nucleotides matching TRBD1. The CDR3 nucleotides are TGTGCCAGCAGCCCCCCCGGGGGACAGGGAGCCTATGGCTACACCTTC. Translating gives CASSPPGGQGAYGYTF. The full variable domain, completed using reference TRBV7-9 and TRBJ1-2, is DTGVSQNPRHKITKRGQNVTFRCDPISEHNRLYWYRQTLGQGPEFLTYFQNEAQLEKSRLLSDRFSAERPKGSFSTLEIQRTEQGDSAMYLCASSPPGGQGAYGYTFGSGTRLTVV.